The 2 T cell receptor beta chains reported below all come from one sample, sequenced in a study of shared clonotypes between healthy human individuals. Some clones are missing from TCRdb's copy, which holds only in-frame ones; the method was immunoSEQ multiplex PCR. The profile shows some 1,100,000 clones, 70% to 80% of them singletons. The sequenced material came from memory CD4+ T cells from PBMCs. Subset described: CD45RA-negative fraction. The receptors here all came from a man aged 18 to 30 in good health. Some clones in this sample may be carry-over from other donors' samples.

This chain uses TRBV4-1 with TRBJ2-3; 11 positions agree with TRBD2. Trimming removed 1 base from V and 3 bases from J; junction bases left unmatched: 9. CDR3 length: 18 residues. In germline, CDR1 is MGHRA, CDR2 YSYEKL. CDR3 protein: CASSQGSSGRRRTDTQYF. Here the CDR3 DNA reads TGCGCCAGCAGCCAAGGATCTAGCGGGAGGAGGAGGACAGATACGCAGTATTTT.

The rearrangement uses TRBV10-2 and TRBJ2-7, with 7 positions matching TRBD1. The V segment lost 1 base and the J segment 5 bases; nucleotides outside the gene matches: 8. The CDR3 length is 15 residues. CDR1 is WSHSY and CDR2 is SAAADI in the germline V gene. The CDR3 nucleotides read TGCGCCAGCAGTGAGTACCAGGACAGGATCCACGAGCAGTACTTC. Its protein is CASSEYQDRIHEQYF.